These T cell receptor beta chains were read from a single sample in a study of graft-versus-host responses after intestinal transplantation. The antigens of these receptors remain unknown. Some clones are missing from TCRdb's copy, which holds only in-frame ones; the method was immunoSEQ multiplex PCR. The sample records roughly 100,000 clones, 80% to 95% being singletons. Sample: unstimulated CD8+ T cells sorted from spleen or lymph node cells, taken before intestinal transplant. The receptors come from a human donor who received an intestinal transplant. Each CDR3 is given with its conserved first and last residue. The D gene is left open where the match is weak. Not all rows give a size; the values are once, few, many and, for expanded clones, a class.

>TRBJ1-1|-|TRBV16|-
CASSQARNTEAFF
TGTGCCAGCAGCCAAGCTAGGAACACTGAAGCTTTCTTT
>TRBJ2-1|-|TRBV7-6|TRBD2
CASSLGTSSTEQFF
TGTGCCAGCAGCTTAGGGACTAGCTCGACGGAGCAGTTCTTC
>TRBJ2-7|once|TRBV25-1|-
CASRESYEQYF
TGTGCCAGCAGGGAGTCCTACGAGCAGTACTTC
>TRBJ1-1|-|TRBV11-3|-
CASSLDPSGYMNTEAFF
TGTGCCAGCAGCTTAGATCCCTCGGGATACATGAACACTGAAGCTTTCTTT
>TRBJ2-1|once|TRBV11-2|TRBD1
CASSPPRTGVYNEQFF
TGTGCCAGCAGCCCCCCTCGGACAGGGGTCTACAATGAGCAGTTCTTC
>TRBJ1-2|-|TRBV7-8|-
CASSLKGDYGYTF
TGTGCCAGCAGCTTAAAAGGGGACTATGGCTACACCTTC
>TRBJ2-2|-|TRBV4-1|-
CASSQGSGELFF
TGCGCCAGCAGCCAAGGATCCGGGGAGCTGTTTTTT
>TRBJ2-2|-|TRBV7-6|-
CASSRDPETGELFF
TGTGCCAGCAGCCGGGACCCCGAAACTGGGGAGCTGTTTTTT
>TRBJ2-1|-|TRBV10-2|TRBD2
CASSDLAGGRNEQFF
TGCGCCAGCAGTGATCTAGCGGGGGGGCGCAATGAGCAGTTCTTC
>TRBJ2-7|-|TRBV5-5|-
CASSLDLRDF
TGTGCCAGCAGCTTGGACCTGCGGGACTTC
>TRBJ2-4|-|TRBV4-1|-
CASSQEYKGGNIQYF
TGCGCCAGCAGCCAAGAGTATAAGGGGGGCAACATTCAGTACTTC
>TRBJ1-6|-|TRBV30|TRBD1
CAWSLIRQGNSPLHF
TGTGCCTGGAGCCTAATCCGACAGGGGAATTCACCCCTCCACTTT
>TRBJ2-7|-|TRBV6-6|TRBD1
CASSLQGSLRYEQYF
TGTGCCAGCAGCCTACAGGGGTCACTACGTTACGAGCAGTACTTC
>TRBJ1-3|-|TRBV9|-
CASSEQGGGNTIYF
TGTGCCAGCAGCGAACAGGGAGGAGGAAACACCATATATTTT
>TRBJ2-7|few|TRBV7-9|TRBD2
CASSPGLAGSSYEQYF
TGTGCCAGCAGCCCAGGACTAGCGGGGAGCTCCTACGAGCAGTACTTC
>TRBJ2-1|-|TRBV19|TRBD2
CASSPTSLSYNEQFF
TGTGCCAGTAGTCCGACTAGCCTCTCCTACAATGAGCAGTTCTTC
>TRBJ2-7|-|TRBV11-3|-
CASSLDSFGRSYEQYF
TGTGCCAGCAGCTTAGATAGTTTTGGTCGGTCCTACGAGCAGTACTTC
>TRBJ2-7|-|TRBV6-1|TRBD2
CASSAQRLARFHEQYF
TGTGCCAGCAGTGCTCAACGACTAGCGCGGTTCCACGAGCAGTACTTC
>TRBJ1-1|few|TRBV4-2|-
CASSQDRQFGTEAFF
TGTGCCAGCAGCCAAGATCGACAGTTCGGCACTGAAGCTTTCTTT
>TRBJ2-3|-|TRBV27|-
CASSPLARGPPDTQYF
TGTGCCAGCAGTCCACTAGCTCGGGGCCCACCAGATACGCAGTATTTT
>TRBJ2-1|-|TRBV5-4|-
CASSRGNEQFF
TGTGCCAGCTCAAGGGGCAATGAGCAGTTCTTC
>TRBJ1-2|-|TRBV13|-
CASSLSIMDSSYGYTF
TGTGCCAGCAGCCTATCTATAATGGACAGCTCCTATGGCTACACCTTC
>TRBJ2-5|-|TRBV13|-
CASSLRGEETQYF
TGTGCCAGCAGCTTACGCGGGGAAGAGACCCAGTACTTC
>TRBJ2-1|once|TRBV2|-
CASSEFEPEEDEQFF
TGTGCCAGCAGTGAATTCGAGCCCGAGGAGGATGAGCAGTTCTTC
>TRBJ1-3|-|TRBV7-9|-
CASSPTSSGNTIYF
TGTGCCAGCAGCCCTACAAGCTCTGGAAACACCATATATTTT
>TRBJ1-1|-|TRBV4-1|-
CASSQDLLNTEAFF
TGCGCCAGCAGCCAAGATCTTTTGAACACTGAAGCTTTCTTT